The 20 T cell receptor beta chains presented below share a single source sample, sequenced in a study of T cell clonality in common variable immunodeficiency. Assay: immunoSEQ multiplex PCR; the TCRdb copy retains only in-frame clones and omits some. The repertoire consists of approximately 57,000 clones, none detected only once. The sample consisted of peripheral blood mononuclear cells. The receptors here all came from a person between 18 and 75 years old in good health.

This clone was counted ten times or more. The read halts 3 residues ahead of the CDR3 end, with the missing end drawn from the germline J gene. The chain is built from TRBV30 and TRBJ2-3; 11 nucleotides line up with TRBD2. Germline V gene lookup returns CDR1 GTSNPN and CDR2 SVGIG (reference sequence). The CDR3 has 14 amino acids. The part of the CDR3 DNA that was read is TGTGCCTGGAGGTTAGCGGGAGGGAAAGAGACG. Amino acid sequence: CAWRLAGGKET. The full CDR3 protein reads CAWRLAGGKETQYF.

This clone was detected ten times or more. The read ends 3 residues before the CDR3 terminus; that terminus is restored from the germline J gene. The chain combines TRBV5-1 with TRBJ2-5; the match to TRBD1 covers 7 bases. Germline V gene lookup returns CDR1 SGHRS and CDR2 YFSETQ. This CDR3 has 16 amino acids. The trim removed 4 bases at V and 4 bases at J, leaving 13 bases unmatched. The sequenced CDR3 bases are TGCGCCAGCAGCGTACAGGGGACCAGAGAGGGAGAGACC. It codes for CASSVQGTREGET. The CDR3 in its entirety is CASSVQGTREGETQYF.

This clone was recorded at least ten times. The CDR3 extends 3 residues past the end of the read, so its final part is completed from the germline J gene. The genes are TRBV5-1 and TRBJ2-1; 9 bases fit TRBD2. CDR3 size: 14 residues. CDR1 is SGHRS and CDR2 is YFSETQ in the germline V gene. V shed 1 base, J shed 5 bases, and the junction held 1 base outside the gene matches. CDR3 DNA, as far as it was read: TGCGCCAGCAGCTTGCGACTAGCGGACAATGAG. Its translation is CASSLRLADNE. The CDR3 in full is CASSLRLADNEQFF.

This clone has a count of ten or more. The read stops 3 residues short of the end of the CDR3; the missing end is completed from the germline J gene. This sequence joins TRBV5-1 and TRBJ2-3; perhaps TRBD2 as D (5 bases). The CDR3 extends over 14 amino acids. Germline CDR1 reads SGHRS; CDR2 reads YFSETQ. V was shortened by 0 bases and J by 1 base, with 6 bases between the two germline ends. CDR3 DNA, as far as it was read: TGCGCCAGCAGCTTGGACGGGGGCACAGATACG. It encodes CASSLDGGTDT. The whole CDR3 region reads CASSLDGGTDTQYF.

This clone was counted many times. The junction shows a germline mismatch at one end, possibly a read error. The read halts 3 residues ahead of the CDR3 end, with the missing end drawn from the germline J gene. This chain connects TRBV4-2 to TRBJ1-2, with D unclear. The CDR3 contains 15 residues. Germline V gives CDR1 LGHNA, CDR2 YNFKEQ. The CDR3 DNA, read in part, is TGCGCCAGCAGCCAAGATCCCACAGACCACTATGGC. It codes for CASSQDPTDHYG. The complete CDR3 reads CASSQDPTDHYGYTF.

This clone came up many times. This CDR3 is CASSYWADGNTEAFF. The sequenced part of the CDR3 DNA is TGTGCCAGCAGTTACTGGGCAGACGGGAACACTGAA. The chain carries TRBV6-2 or TRBV6-3 and TRBJ1-1, with D uncertain. The DNA ends 3 residues before the CDR3 does, and the rest of the CDR3 is filled in from the germline J gene. This CDR3 is built from 15 residues. The germline V gene has CDR1 MNHEY and CDR2 SVGEGT. V lost 1 base, J lost 1 base, and 10 bases lay in between.

This clone was picked up many times. The read gets to within 3 residues of the CDR3 end, and the germline J gene fills in the rest. This chain joins TRBV7-2 and TRBJ2-3; D ambiguous. In germline, CDR1 is SGHTA, CDR2 FQGNSA. The CDR3 extends over 15 amino acids. Trimming stripped 1 base from V and 2 bases from J, with 10 bases between. This chain's CDR3 is CASSLGVRSTDTQYF. The part of the CDR3 DNA that was read is TGTGCCAGCAGCTTAGGTGTCAGGTCCACAGATACG.

This clone appeared many times. The CDR3 end is not reached by the read, which stops 3 residues before it; the germline J gene fills it in. The gene calls are TRBV5-1 and TRBJ2-7, with a tentative D call TRBD1 (6 bases). The germline V gene has CDR1 SGHRS and CDR2 YFSETQ. The V and J ends lost 4 bases and 2 bases respectively, with 13 bases between them. The CDR3 covers 14 residues. The CDR3 bases that were read are TGCGCCAGCAGCAAACGACAGGCCCCCTACGAG. Protein: CASSKRQAPYE. In full, the CDR3 reads CASSKRQAPYEQYF.

This clone was recorded many times. The missing CDR3 end, 3 residues past where the read stops, is filled in from the germline J gene. The V gene is TRBV10-3, the J gene TRBJ2-1; D remains ambiguous. The CDR3 is 12 amino acids. Trimming stripped 3 bases from V and 7 bases from J, with 7 bases between. From germline, CDR1 is ENHRY and CDR2 SYGVKD. The sequenced CDR3 bases are TGTGCCATCAGTGATCGTGTGAATGAG. It codes for CAISDRVNE. The CDR3, in full, reads CAISDRVNEQFF.

This clone showed up many times. The read finishes 3 residues shy of the CDR3 end, and the germline J gene is used to complete it. J is TRBJ1-5 and V is TRBV28; tentatively, D is TRBD1 (5 bases). The germline V and J ends were trimmed by 9 bases and 2 bases, with 14 bases remaining between them. The germline V gene encodes CDR1 MDHEN and CDR2 SYDVKM. The CDR3 contains 14 residues. This chain's CDR3 is CASFPGIGNQPQHF. The sequenced part of the CDR3 DNA is TGTGCCAGTTTCCCAGGGATCGGCAATCAGCCC.

Comments on this clone: The read terminates 3 residues ahead of where the CDR3 ends, so the germline J gene completes it. The chain uses TRBV19 and TRBJ2-4; 8 bases align to TRBD1. From germline, CDR1 is LNHDA and CDR2 SQIVND (reference sequence). The length of the CDR3 is 19 residues. The sequenced CDR3 bases are TGTGCCAGTAGTGGAGGGCGGACAGGGATCTCCCTATGGCGGCATGGT. Encoded protein: CASSGGRTGISLWRHG. The whole CDR3 protein reads CASSGGRTGISLWRHGQYF.

The table lists this clone with many counts. Read sequence stops 3 residues before the CDR3 end, and the germline J gene provides the missing end. The chain uses TRBV29-1 and TRBJ2-6; D might be TRBD1 (5 bases). The ends were cut back, 4 bases at V and 2 bases at J, with 15 bases in the middle. The CDR3 totals 16 residues. The V gene's germline CDR1 is SQVTM and CDR2 ANQGSEA. The part of the CDR3 DNA that was read is TGCAGCGTTGGTGGTCTAGGGGAAGCTGGGGCCAACGTC. Translated: CSVGGLGEAGANV. The complete CDR3 protein is CSVGGLGEAGANVLTF.

This clone showed up many times. The read finishes 3 residues shy of the CDR3 end, and the germline J gene is used to complete it. This chain connects TRBV29-1 to TRBJ2-1, with 13 bases matching TRBD2. Looked up from germline, CDR1 is SQVTM and CDR2 is ANQGSEA. V dropped 4 bases and J dropped 6; count of bases not matched to a gene: 12. The CDR3 has 17 amino acids. The CDR3 loop is CSVARLAGGVERNEQFF. The part of the CDR3 DNA that was read is TGCAGCGTTGCACGACTAGCGGGAGGCGTGGAACGCAATGAG.

Ten or more counts support this clone. The sequence runs out 3 residues before the end of the CDR3; the remainder is reconstructed from the germline J gene. This rearrangement joins TRBV14 to TRBJ1-4, with 7 positions matching TRBD1. V lost 0 bases to trimming and J lost 10 bases; unmatched junction nucleotides: 8. CDR1 is SGHDN, CDR2 FVKESK, per germline. The CDR3 length is 15 residues. CDR3 DNA (partial): TGTGCCAGCAGCCAAGAGGGAGGGGGCTCTGGAAAA. It is translated as CASSQEGGGSGK. The complete CDR3 protein is CASSQEGGGSGKLFF.

In this sample, this clone turned up a few times. A much larger clone lies a single base off, so this may be a read error. The sequence runs out 3 residues before the end of the CDR3; the remainder is reconstructed from the germline J gene. The chain couples TRBV5-1 to TRBJ2-5, with a tentative D call TRBD2 (6 bases). In germline, CDR1 is SGHRS, CDR2 YFSETQ. The CDR3 has 18 amino acids. Partial CDR3 DNA: TGCGCCAGCAGCTTGGGGGACTGGGGTAAAACTAGCACAGATACC. Protein: CASSLGDWGKTSTDT. The whole CDR3 protein reads CASSLGDWGKTSTDTQYF. The full variable domain, its missing parts supplied by reference TRBV5-1 and TRBJ2-5, is KAGVTQTPRYLIKTRGQQVTLSCSPISGHRSVSWYQQTPGQGLQFLFEYFSETQRNKGNFPGRFSGRQFSNSRSEMNVSTLELGDSALYLCASSLGDWGKTSTDTQYFGPGTRLLVL.

This clone has at least ten counts. From the germline J gene comes the end of the CDR3, since the read stops 3 residues before it. The V call is TRBV19, the J call TRBJ1-1; D unclear. V lost 3 bases and J 3 bases, leaving 5 bases between the germline ends. Germline V gene data show CDR1 as LNHDA and CDR2 as SQIVND (reference sequence). CDR3 length: 12 residues. CDR3 DNA, as far as it was read: TGTGCCAGTAGTATTGCGCACACTGAA. As protein: CASSIAHTE. The whole CDR3 sequence is CASSIAHTEAFF.

Notes on this clone: The sequence runs out 3 residues before the end of the CDR3; the remainder is reconstructed from the germline J gene. The genes are TRBV6-1 and TRBJ1-3; TRBD1 matches at 8 bases. The CDR3 totals 16 residues. Germline values: CDR1 MNHNS, CDR2 SASEGT. Losses at the gene ends were 3 bases for V and 0 bases for J; bases not matched to a gene: 4. Partial CDR3 DNA: TGTGCCAGCAGTGATGCAGGGGGCCTCTCTGGAAACACC. This codes for CASSDAGGLSGNT. The whole CDR3 reads CASSDAGGLSGNTIYF.

This clone was counted many times. The read terminates 3 residues before the CDR3 end, so the remaining end is supplied by the germline J gene. The chain is built from TRBV20-1 and TRBJ1-2, with 8 nucleotides matching TRBD1. J was trimmed by 3 bases and V by 2 bases; bases with no gene match: 5. The length of the CDR3 is 14 residues. Germline lookup yields CDR1 DFQATT and CDR2 SNEGSKA (reference sequence). The chain's CDR3 is CSARSGQGDYGYTF. CDR3 DNA (partial): TGCAGTGCTAGATCAGGACAGGGCGACTATGGC.

With regard to this clone: Read coverage stops 3 residues before the CDR3 terminus; the germline J gene supplies the remainder. The chain employs TRBV18 and TRBJ2-4, with 11 bases that match TRBD1. The CDR3 runs to 16 residues. Per the germline V gene, CDR1 is KGHSH and CDR2 is LQKENI. CDR3 DNA, as far as it was read: TGTGCCAGCTCACCACGGGACAGGGGGATCAGCTATGGT. This gives the protein CASSPRDRGISYG. The full CDR3 is CASSPRDRGISYGQYF. The complete variable domain, with remaining parts taken from reference TRBV18 and TRBJ2-4, reads NAGVMQNPRHLVRRRGQEARLRCSPMKGHSHVYWYRQLPEEGLKFMVYLQKENIIDESGMPKERFSAEFPKEGPSILRIQQVVRGDSAAYFCASSPRDRGISYGQYFGAGTRLSVL.

This clone was seen many times. The CDR3 extends 3 residues past the end of the read, so its final part is completed from the germline J gene. The chain has TRBV13 and TRBJ2-1; TRBD2 aligns across 9 bases. Germline CDR1 is PRHDT and CDR2 is FYEKMQ (reference sequence). V was pared by 2 bases and J by 5 bases, with 4 bases of the junction left unmatched. The length of the CDR3 is 15 residues. Incomplete CDR3 DNA: TGTGCCAGCAGCTTACGCGGGGGGGTCCACAATGAG. Its translation: CASSLRGGVHNE. The full CDR3 protein is CASSLRGGVHNEQFF.